This passage covers 10 T cell receptor beta chains from one sample sequenced in a study of blood T cell repertoires in COVID-19. Data came from immunoSEQ multiplex PCR; TCRdb stores just in-frame clones and leaves some out. Of 40,000 to 55,000 clones listed, around 88% are singletons. Sequenced sample: peripheral blood. The receptors come from a human donor in a cohort sampled during active COVID-19.

The chain recombines TRBV27 with TRBJ2-3; perhaps TRBD2 as D (5 bases). Between the trimmed V and J ends, which lost 2 bases and 5 bases, there was a span of 8 bases. This CDR3 is 13 amino acids long. Germline-derived CDR1 and CDR2 are MNHEY and SMNVEV (reference sequence). The CDR3 DNA reads TGTGCCAGCAGTTTACGGGAAGGAGATACGCAGTATTTT. Translation gives CASSLREGDTQYF.

This clone showed up just a few times. The chain carries TRBV20-1 and TRBJ2-1; D perhaps matches TRBD1 (5 bases). Trimming shortened V by 5 bases and J by 7 bases, and 9 bases separated the two germline ends. The CDR3 runs 11 residues. CDR1 is DFQATT and CDR2 is SNEGSKA in the germline V gene (reference sequence). The CDR3: CSAARQNEQFF. Here the CDR3 DNA reads TGCAGTGCTGCGAGACAGAATGAGCAGTTCTTC.

The chain recombines TRBV19 with TRBJ1-5, with TRBD1 matching over 8 bases. The CDR3 contains 13 residues. The V gene's germline CDR1 is LNHDA and CDR2 SQIVND (reference sequence). Unmatched junction bases numbered 5, after V lost 6 bases and J lost 7 bases. The CDR3 DNA reads as TGTGCCAGTAGGGGACAGGCGGAACAGCCCCAGCATTTT. As protein: CASRGQAEQPQHF. The variable domain in full, completed from reference TRBV19 and TRBJ1-5, reads DGGITQSPKYLFRKEGQNVTLSCEQNLNHDAMYWYRQDPGQGLRLIYYSQIVNDFQKGDIAEGYSVSREKKESFPLTVTSAQKNPTAFYLCASRGQAEQPQHFGDGTRLSIL.

In DNA, the CDR3 is TGCGCCAGCAGTGAGTCGGGACAGCGAGATAGCAATCAGCCCCAGCATTTT. Translated: CASSESGQRDSNQPQHF. The chain recombines TRBV10-1 with TRBJ1-5, with TRBD1 matching over 7 bases. This CDR3 contains 17 residues. Germline lookup yields CDR1 WNHNN and CDR2 SYGVQD (reference sequence). V was pared by 0 bases and J by 0 bases, with 5 bases of the junction left unmatched.

This sequence joins TRBV7-9 and TRBJ1-4; 7 bases match TRBD1. V shed 5 bases and J 0 bases; nucleotides not matched to a gene: 3. Germline CDR1 reads SEHNR; CDR2 reads FQNEAQ (reference sequence). This CDR3 contains 15 residues. The CDR3 coding sequence is TGTGCCAGCAGCCGGGGGACAGCAACTAATGAAAAACTGTTTTTT. The encoded protein is CASSRGTATNEKLFF.

J is TRBJ2-3 and V is TRBV6-5; TRBD2 matches 8 bases. This CDR3 comprises 12 residues. V was clipped by 7 bases and J by 4 bases; unmatched bases: 1. CDR1 and CDR2 (germline): MNHEY, SVGAGI. The CDR3 DNA follows: TGTGCCAGCATGCGGGGGGCAGATACGCAGTATTTT. It is translated as CASMRGADTQYF.

This chain links TRBV6-5 with TRBJ1-3; possible D gene TRBD1, 6 bases. The CDR3 spans 13 residues. Between the trimmed V and J ends, which lost 7 bases and 7 bases, there was a span of 14 bases. Germline lookup yields CDR1 MNHEY and CDR2 SVGAGI. This CDR3 is CASTRTGLNTIYF. The DNA for the CDR3 is TGTGCCAGCACCAGAACAGGGTTGAACACCATATATTTT.

The chain has TRBV6-1 and TRBJ2-1; 7 bases fit TRBD2. In germline, CDR1 is MNHNS, CDR2 SASEGT. The CDR3 covers 15 residues. Germline trimming cut 2 bases from V and 3 bases from J; bases unmatched to any gene: 4. Here the CDR3 DNA reads TGTGCCAGCAGTGAACAAGGGGACTACTACAATGAGCAGTTCTTC. It is translated as CASSEQGDYYNEQFF.

The CDR3 sequence is CASWRQGNSNQPQHF. CDR3 nucleotides: TGTGCCAGTTGGCGACAGGGAAATAGCAATCAGCCCCAGCATTTT. V and J are TRBV19 and TRBJ1-5; 7 bases are shared with TRBD1. The CDR3 extends over 15 amino acids. With 8 bases clipped from V and 0 bases from J, the junction kept 7 bases outside the gene matches. CDR1 and CDR2 from the germline V gene are LNHDA and SQIVND (reference sequence).

The chain employs TRBV10-3 and TRBJ2-7; 11 positions match TRBD1. V lost 5 bases to trimming and J lost 4 bases; unmatched junction nucleotides: 7. Germline V gene data show CDR1 as ENHRY and CDR2 as SYGVKD. This CDR3 has 15 residues. CDR3 bases: TGTGCCATCAGTCCTGGACAGGGGGCTTATTACGAGCAGTACTTC. Its protein is CAISPGQGAYYEQYF.